Here is one TCR beta chain with its context. This clone's antigen is unknown. Base qualities are not at hand, and no much larger clone is one base apart. This specimen belongs to a study of blood T cell repertoires in COVID-19 (TCRdb year 2020). The study in broad terms: Samples covering the acute and convalescent phases of COVID-19 were provided by collaborators in the United States, Italy and Spain. The prospective study material was composed of cDNA or gDNA derived from T cells, B-cell-depleted T cells, or PBMCs. Subjects who had been exposed to COVID-19, were actively infected with it, or had recovered from it provided the deeply sampled blood TCRbeta repertoires that made up the dataset. A freely available public database, intended as a resource for researchers studying the immune response to SARS-CoV-2, is where the repertoires were released. Samples came from the ongoing ImmuneRACE study (first 160 participants) plus 1,254 subjects from 6 global collaborators. Nearly every sample came with metadata listing a de-identified subject ID, COVID-19 status, age in years and sex. HLA class I and class II types, where available, came from metadata supplied by the sample provider rather than from assay-based typing.

Collaborating institutions collected whole blood in K2EDTA tubes following their own protocols. Collaborator samples were shipped for TCRbeta analysis as frozen whole blood, isolated PBMCs, or DNA extracted from either sample type. The immunoSEQ Assay, a bias-controlled multiplex PCR, was used to amplify TCRbeta CDR3 regions from genomic DNA. Per the original workflow: Nucleated cell counts per sample were estimated from amplification of reference gene primers within the assay. To quantify the absolute abundance of each unique TCRbeta CDR3 rearrangement, sequence reads were collapsed and filtered. Productive Simpson clonality was computed per sample as the square root of Simpson's diversity index over productive rearrangements. TCRdb provides this immuneACCESS table in a form limited to in-frame rearrangements. Some clones are lacking; in checked studies, under half of them reflect an unresolved V gene, and why the rest are absent is not known. V, J and clone size derive from that table, while D and trimming were established from the DNA sequence. The sample has about 300,000 clones on record, roughly nine tenths of them singletons. Less than 2.5% of the sample comes from the top ten.

Results the study describes overall, beyond this receptor: How much clinical and demographic metadata was included differed by source and by participant, and the metadata was provided uncurated.

Measured from the cysteine to the phenylalanine, the CDR3 is 12 residues long. Just CDR3 DNA is preserved here, 36 bases in frame from base 1. V and J are trimmed by 4 bases and 8 bases, and the gene matches miss 4 bases of the junction. In the germline V gene, CDR1 corresponds to SGHRS and CDR2 to YFSETQ. The sequenced material came from peripheral blood. The chain is encoded by TRBV5-1 joined to TRBJ1-2; 8 bases in between match TRBD1. This TCR was recovered from a man between 18 and 29 years old with active or convalescent COVID-19. Here is the DNA: TGCGCCAGCAGCGTGGACAGGGACGGCTACACCTTC. Its translation is CASSVDRDGYTF.